This T cell receptor beta chain is drawn from a study of cytomegalovirus exposure and HLA in healthy donors. Study outcomes and limitations: After further analysis at a later stage, some 15,000 TCR beta sequences were associated with HLA alleles at 0.05 false discovery rate.

V shed 5 bases and J shed 5 bases, with 15 bases lying between them. CDR3 length equals 14 residues. Germline loops: CDR1 MNHEY, CDR2 SVGAGI. With respect to this clone: Its antigen is not known.

Primers for the PCR totalled 60 Vbeta and 13 Jbeta. Assay used: immunoSEQ multiplex PCR; TCRdb lists only in-frame clones, some missing. The sample yields about 170,000 clones, 75% to 85% seen once. The gene calls are TRBV6-5 and TRBJ2-5; possible D gene TRBD1, 6 bases. This receptor was identified in a woman aged 25 to 39 in good health and CMV-seropositive. The sequenced sample was PBMCs. CDR3 loop: CASSTARGLETQYF. CDR3 in DNA: TGTGCCAGCAGTACGGCCAGGGGATTGGAGACCCAGTACTTC.